The entry that follows covers one T cell receptor beta chain sequence. Its antigen is unknown. Patients were excluded because of uncontrolled infection, other autoimmune disease, pregnancy or lactation. Diagnosis rested on symptoms, serum thyroxine and TRAb, thyroid ultrasound, and orbital computed tomography. V lost 7 bases and J lost 3; bases outside the gene matches: 13. The CDR3 is 15 residues long. Germline values: CDR1 SQVTM, CDR2 ANQGSEA. This sample was taken from a study of T cells in Graves' hyperthyroidism and ophthalmopathy. Using RNA transcripts as the source, TCR beta CDR3 regions were amplified. TCR CDR3 underwent first-round RT-PCR with the HTBI primer set. MiXCR was run by TCRdb on the multiplex PCR reads, yielding one entry per CDR3 protein. The sample contains roughly 570,000 distinct CDR3 sequences, just over 45% of which appear only once. General observations from the study: Most expanded thyroid clonotypes above 0.001 recurred in blood. Researchers report that a 13 V-J model separated ophthalmopathy from stable hyperthyroidism.

This clonotype was sampled from a woman aged 18-29 years with Graves' hyperthyroidism. The V and J genes are TRBV29-1 and TRBJ2-7, with TRBD1 identical over 9 bases. The sequencing input was peripheral blood or thyroid tissue (not recorded which). DNA for the CDR3: TGCAGCGCTAGACAGGGGGGGCAGAAAGACTACGAGCAGTACTTC. It translates to CSARQGGQKDYEQYF.